What follows is one T cell receptor (beta chain) and its context. In its sample, this clonotype was seen many times. The antigen it recognizes is unknown. No clone much larger than this one lies a single base away; base qualities are absent. The sample is drawn from a study of T cells after yellow fever vaccination (dated by TCRdb to 2018 to 2020). In the study overall: The SMART-Seq v4 Ultra Low Input RNA kit was used to prepare libraries from fractions with low cell numbers. The cohort comprised two healthy male donors, one aged 18 to 29 and one aged 30 to 40 years. Bulk TCR alpha and beta repertoires were sequenced longitudinally to track T-cell clones before and after primary and booster YFV17D yellow fever vaccination. Blood samples were taken at several timepoints before and after primary and secondary immunization, and bulk PBMC replicates and cell subsets were isolated. Overall study results and their limits: Most clones expanded after primary vaccination were re-detected after the booster (almost 97% of CD4 and around 86% of CD8), suggesting broad memory maintenance. Because abundant contaminating clonotypes from the bulk population could be contained in FACS-sorted repertoires, computational filtering was required. A small fraction of clonotypes appeared in both the CD4 and CD8 compartments, likely as a result of convergent recombination. The secondary T-cell response was found to be weaker but faster than the primary response, with a peak reached on day 5 rather than on day 15. Only two donors were included in the study, so the extent to which the findings can be generalized is limited.

The reads were generated on an Illumina NovaSeq 6000. TCR cDNA was made using 5'RACE template switching, a step that added a universal primer site and unique molecular identifiers. Priming of cDNA synthesis was performed from both the TCR alpha and TCR beta constant segments. Two PCR steps were used to amplify libraries, with sample barcodes and sequencing adapters being added in the second step. Sequencing of libraries was done on Illumina HiSeq 2500 (2x100 bp) or NovaSeq (2x150 bp). The authors' analysis ran thus. MIGEC was used to demultiplex reads and collapse the reads into UMI consensus sequences, and MiXCR was used for V(D)J alignment. Vaccine-responding clonotypes were defined with edgeR using replicate PBMC samples, requiring FDR below 0.01 and a log2 fold change above 5 up to day 15. Each bulk clonotype was labeled CD4 or CD8 based on which sequenced repertoire, CD4 or CD8, contained the clonotype at higher abundance. The public reads were reanalyzed by TCRdb: fastp trimming at Q25, MiXCR alignment, in-frame beta chains only. Rows with one shared CDR3 protein collapse into an entry with the most common genes and DNA. The V and J calls here are based on TCRdb, not the publication. The sample yields about 310,000 distinct CDR3 sequences; around 3.6% were counted once. The biggest ten clones account for roughly a quarter of the sample.

The label giving this sample's treatment or condition can be read as: live attenuated yellow fever vaccine strain. At each blood-draw timepoint, two biological replicates of bulk PBMCs were obtained. A standard Ficoll-Paque protocol was used to isolate PBMCs from peripheral blood. RNA was extracted with TriZol from bulk PBMCs, CD4 and CD8 fractions, and dextramer-positive and dextramer-negative fractions. Taken from the germline V gene (reference sequence), the CDR1 and CDR2 loops are DFQATT and SNEGSKA. Including cysteine and phenylalanine, the CDR3 has 13 amino acids. CDR3 DNA only is kept here, 39 bases in frame from base 1. V was cut back by 3 bases and J by 7 bases, leaving a gap of 13 bases between them.

The TCR was taken from a man between 18 and 35 years old who received the YFV17D yellow fever vaccine. The rearranged chain carries TRBV20-1 and TRBJ1-5; confidence is insufficient to name the D gene. Here the sequenced sample was PBMCs, taken on the day of the yellow fever booster vaccination. The sequenced DNA is TGCAGTGCTAGGGATGGGGTCTTGCAGCCCCAGCATTTT. The resulting protein is CSARDGVLQPQHF.